The clone carrying this TCR beta chain showed up many times. Its antigen is unknown. TCRdb itself ran the 5' RACE reads through MiXCR, one entry per CDR3 protein. The data contain about 360,000 distinct CDR3 sequences, about 6.2% of them singletons. The record originates from a study of T cells after yellow fever vaccination. The study's findings and limits: There was a small share of clonotypes that showed up in both the CD4 and CD8 compartments. Reappearance after the booster was observed for most primary-vaccination clones (96% CD4, almost 90% CD8). Abundant clonotypes from the bulk population could have been carried over as contaminants into FACS-sorted repertoires.

This CDR3 has 17 amino acids. From germline, CDR1 is SGHTA and CDR2 FQGNSA. V lost 5 bases and J lost 5, with 22 bases in between. The rearrangement links TRBV7-2 to TRBJ2-1, with D possibly being TRBD1 or TRBD2 (5 bases each). This receptor was obtained from a man aged 25 to 40 who received the YFV17D yellow fever vaccine. Material: PBMCs, obtained 5 days after the yellow fever booster vaccination. The CDR3 reads CASSPLDPPGSHNEQFF. Written as DNA, the CDR3 is TGTGCCAGCAGCCCATTAGACCCCCCAGGGAGCCACAATGAGCAGTTCTTC.